This T cell receptor beta chain came from a study of lymphopenia after photon versus proton radiotherapy. Comment on this clone: The antigen is unknown.

The V gene end was trimmed by 5 bases and the J gene end by 0 bases; junction bases not matched to a gene: 4. This CDR3 spans 16 amino acids. Per the germline V gene, CDR1 is SGHTA and CDR2 is FQGNSA. The method was immunoSEQ multiplex PCR; TCRdb's version includes in-frame clones alone and lacks a portion of them. The table records tens of thousands of clones, about 86% of them present only once. Whole-study results and caveats: Proton therapy kept repertoires fairly stable, unlike photons, which gained effector/memory cells. Post-nadir diversity loss with photons came from oligoclonal expansion, particularly CD8+ Temra cells.

The material sequenced was peripheral blood, taken from a patient treated with proton-based radiotherapy. V and J are TRBV7-2 and TRBJ2-3; 11 bases align to TRBD2. The TCR was taken from a woman in her sixties or seventies with cholangiocarcinoma. Some clones in this sample may be carry-over from other donors' samples. The CDR3 coding sequence is TGTGCCAGCAGCCCGACTAGCGGGGTTAGCACAGATACGCAGTATTTT. As protein: CASSPTSGVSTDTQYF.